This entry lists 6 T cell receptor beta chains sequenced from one sample in a study of control samples from healthy donors and cancer patients. Repertoires were generated with immunoSEQ multiplex PCR, while TCRdb's copy carries only in-frame clones and drops some. Of tens of thousands of clones listed, 90% to 95% were seen once; the top ten hold roughly 4%. Sequencing used blood. These receptors all come from a man aged 25 to 40 in good health.

This chain uses TRBV28 with TRBJ1-5; the D gene is possibly TRBD1 (5 bases). The CDR3 is 13 residues long. The germline gives CDR1 MDHEN, CDR2 SYDVKM. The germline V and J ends were trimmed by 3 bases and 6 bases, with 9 bases remaining between them. The CDR3 sequence is CASSFGAGQPQHF. The CDR3 coding sequence is TGTGCCAGCAGTTTTGGGGCGGGTCAGCCCCAGCATTTT.

This chain uses TRBV4-3 with TRBJ2-2, with D perhaps TRBD1 (6 bases). CDR1 is LGHNA, CDR2 YSLEER, per germline. V was trimmed by 0 bases and J by 6 bases, leaving 11 bases between them. The length of the CDR3 is 15 residues. The CDR3: CASSQETGRAGELFF. The CDR3 nucleotides are TGCGCCAGCAGCCAAGAAACAGGGAGAGCCGGGGAGCTGTTTTTT.

The V and J genes are TRBV6-5 and TRBJ1-5; 9 nucleotides agree with TRBD1. V was pared by 6 bases and J by 6 bases, with 9 bases of the junction left unmatched. The CDR3 extends over 15 amino acids. Germline values: CDR1 MNHEY, CDR2 SVGAGI. CDR3 sequence (DNA): TGTGCCAGCAGCTCCGGGACAGGGAGAGGTCAGCCCCAGCATTTT. It translates to CASSSGTGRGQPQHF.

The gene calls are TRBV30 and TRBJ2-3, with TRBD1 identical over 8 bases. The V gene's germline CDR1 is GTSNPN and CDR2 SVGIG (reference sequence). After removal of 2 bases from V and 6 bases from J, the junction contained 10 bases not matched to a gene. This CDR3 has 15 amino acids. CDR3 coding DNA: TGTGCCTGGAGTTCGGAGGACAGGGAAAGGGATACGCAGTATTTT. It encodes CAWSSEDRERDTQYF.

Comment on this clone: The sample holds other DNA sequences that translate to the same CDR3. V gene TRBV14 combines with J gene TRBJ1-2, with 7 bases fitting TRBD1. CDR3 length: 14 residues. V trimming: 1 base; J trimming: 2 bases; junction bases outside the gene matches: 1. Germline CDR1 and CDR2: SGHDN and FVKESK. CDR3 protein: CASSQVRGNYGYTF. CDR3 in DNA: TGTGCCAGCAGCCAAGTCAGGGGGAACTATGGCTACACCTTC.

The chain couples TRBV24-1 to TRBJ2-2, with D perhaps being TRBD1 or TRBD2 (7 bases each). The germline V and J ends were trimmed by 5 bases and 5 bases, with 14 bases remaining between them. This CDR3 is 15 amino acids long. Per germline, CDR1 KGHDR and CDR2 SFDVKD. CDR3 in DNA: TGTGCCACCAGTGGGGGGGGACAGTCTACCGGGGAGCTGTTTTTT. It specifies CATSGGGQSTGELFF.